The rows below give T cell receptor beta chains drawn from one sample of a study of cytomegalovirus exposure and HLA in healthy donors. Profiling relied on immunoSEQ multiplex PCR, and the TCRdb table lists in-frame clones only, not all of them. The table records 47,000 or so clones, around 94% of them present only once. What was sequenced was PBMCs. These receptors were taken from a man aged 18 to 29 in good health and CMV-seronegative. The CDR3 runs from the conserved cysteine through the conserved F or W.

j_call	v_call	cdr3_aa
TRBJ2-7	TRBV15	CATSRRQLPYEQYF
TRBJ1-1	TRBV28	CASSRPGQVKLNTEAFF
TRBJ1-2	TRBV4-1	CASSLTQPGGSYGYTF
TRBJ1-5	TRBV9	CASSPGQGDQPQHF
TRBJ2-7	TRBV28	CASSLTGPEQYF
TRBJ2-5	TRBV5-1	CASSSGLAGGETQYF
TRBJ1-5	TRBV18	CASSPTVDRVNQPQHF
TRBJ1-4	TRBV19	CASSLDRSTNEKLFF
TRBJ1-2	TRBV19	CASSKGQGTYGYTF
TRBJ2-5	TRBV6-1	CASSKTSGRVETQYF
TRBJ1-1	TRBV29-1	CSVGGGQGFPFRDTEAFF
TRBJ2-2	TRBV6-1	CASSLALITGELFF
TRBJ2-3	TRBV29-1	CSVEDPDRLPIDTQYF
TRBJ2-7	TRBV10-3	CAISDGQGSVVQYF
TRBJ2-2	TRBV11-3	CASSSKLAGDTGELFF
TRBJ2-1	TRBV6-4	CASSDSGQGDNNEQFF
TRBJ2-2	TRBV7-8	CASSLEDGTSGRWNTGELFF
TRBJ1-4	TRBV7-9	CASSSRGGRYNEKLFF
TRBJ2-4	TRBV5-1	CASSGLQGSGSKNIQYF
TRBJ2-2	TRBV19	CASSPSGSQGGELFF
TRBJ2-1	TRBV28	CASSSDSYNEQFF
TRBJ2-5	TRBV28	CASSFSAGRGETQYF
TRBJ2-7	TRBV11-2	CASSFHAASSYEQYF
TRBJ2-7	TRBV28	CASSDRQGAYEQYF
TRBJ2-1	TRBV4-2	CASSQETTSGRKNEQFF
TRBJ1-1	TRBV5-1	CASRTETNTEAFF
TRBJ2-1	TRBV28	CASSLPGVYRNEQFF
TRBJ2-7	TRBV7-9	CASSTDSNSYEQYF
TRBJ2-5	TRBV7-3	CASSLSGTSQETQYF
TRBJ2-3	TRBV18	CASSPPEGTGRTDTQYF